The 16 T cell receptor beta chains in this list originate from one sample, sequenced in a study of human T cells and chemical hapten exposure. Time point noted: patch test 1, 2 weeks after DPC sensitization. Treatment described: therapeutic diphenylcyclopropenone sensitization with weekly scalp DPC. TCRdb recomputed calls from the RACE reads with MiXCR, one row per CDR3 protein. The data hold about 360,000 distinct CDR3 sequences, with about 4.4% observed a single time. The sample consisted of whole blood, taken in connection with sensitization to the hapten diphenylcyclopropenone (DPC). These receptors were collected from a woman between 45 and 60 years old with alopecia areata. Some clones in this sample may be carry-over from other donors' samples.

This clonotype was seen at least ten times. The V and J genes are TRBV5-1 and TRBJ1-1; TRBD1 matches 8 bases. Germline V gene lookup returns CDR1 SGHRS and CDR2 YFSETQ. J was trimmed by 11 bases and V by 3 bases; bases with no gene match: 6. The CDR3 runs to 12 residues. The CDR3 is CASSSGTGFAFF. CDR3 nucleotides: TGCGCCAGCAGCTCCGGGACAGGCTTCGCTTTCTTT. The complete variable domain, with remaining parts taken from reference TRBV5-1 and TRBJ1-1, reads KAGVTQTPRYLIKTRGQQVTLSCSPISGHRSVSWYQQTPGQGLQFLFEYFSETQRNKGNFPGRFSGRQFSNSRSEMNVSTLELGDSALYLCASSSGTGFAFFGQGTRLTVV.

This clonotype was detected many times. The V and J genes are TRBV20-1 and TRBJ2-3; tentatively, D is TRBD2 (5 bases). The CDR3 has 13 residues. With 3 bases removed from V and 4 bases from J, the gap between germline ends came to 11 bases. In germline, CDR1 is DFQATT, CDR2 SNEGSKA (reference sequence). The CDR3 DNA reads TGCAGTGCTAGGGTTAGCGCCTCAGATACGCAGTATTTT. The encoded protein is CSARVSASDTQYF.

The chain uses TRBV5-6 and TRBJ2-1; a weak D match, TRBD1 (6 bases). The V gene's germline CDR1 is SGHDT and CDR2 YYEEEE. Trimming removed 0 bases at V and 4 bases at J, with 11 bases between. The CDR3 totals 15 residues. The CDR3 loop reads CASSLANREYNEQFF. Here the CDR3 DNA reads TGTGCCAGCAGCTTGGCAAACAGGGAATACAATGAGCAGTTCTTC.

This clonotype showed up many times. The chain carries TRBV7-2 and TRBJ2-1; 9 bases fit TRBD2. The CDR3 runs to 17 residues. The V gene's germline CDR1 is SGHTA and CDR2 FQGNSA. J lost 4 bases, V lost 5 bases, and 12 bases had no gene match. DNA of the CDR3: TGTGCCAGCAGCCCCTGGCCGGGACTAGCAGCATACAATGAGCAGTTCTTC. As protein: CASSPWPGLAAYNEQFF.

This clonotype was counted between two and nine times. The V gene is TRBV29-1, the J gene TRBJ1-1; D ambiguous. The CDR3 covers 13 residues. V was cut by 6 bases and J by 2 bases, with 13 bases left in between. The germline V gene encodes CDR1 SQVTM and CDR2 ANQGSEA. CDR3 amino acids: CSVHGEGNTEAFF. The DNA for the CDR3 is TGCAGCGTGCACGGGGAGGGCAACACTGAAGCTTTCTTT.

This clonotype was observed a handful of times. The gene calls are TRBV3-1 and TRBJ2-7; D call uncertain. V lost 3 bases and J lost 2, with 14 bases in between. Germline CDR1 and CDR2: LGHDT and YNNKEL (reference sequence). The CDR3 length is 15 residues. For the CDR3, the DNA is TGTGCCAGCAGCCATGGATCGGGCCAGACCTACGAGCAGTACTTC. Translated, it gives CASSHGSGQTYEQYF.

This clonotype was observed at least ten times. The chain joins TRBV15 to TRBJ2-3; D unclear. V gave up 1 base and J gave up 3 bases, with 11 bases separating them. CDR3 length: 15 amino acids. Germline V CDR1 and CDR2: LNHNV, YYDKDF (reference sequence). CDR3 DNA: TGTGCCACCAGCAGAGGGGTGCCGGATACAGATACGCAGTATTTT. Amino acid sequence: CATSRGVPDTDTQYF.

The sample holds many counts of this clonotype. This sequence joins TRBV2 and TRBJ2-1; no clear D gene. With 5 bases removed from V and 7 bases from J, the gap between germline ends came to 12 bases. The germline V gene encodes CDR1 SNHLY and CDR2 FYNNEI. This CDR3 is built from 13 residues. As DNA, the CDR3 is TGTGCCAGCAGTAGTCAACAGAGAAATGAGCAGTTCTTC. Protein product: CASSSQQRNEQFF.

In this sample, this clonotype turned up a few times. V usage is TRBV29-1 and J usage is TRBJ1-5; 7 nucleotides line up with TRBD1. The germline V gene encodes CDR1 SQVTM and CDR2 ANQGSEA. This CDR3 region has 14 residues. V trimming: 6 bases; J trimming: 3 bases; junction bases outside the gene matches: 8. CDR3 nucleotide sequence: TGCAGCGTGTCGACAGGGCAGACCAATCAGCCCCAGCATTTT. Protein product: CSVSTGQTNQPQHF.

V gene TRBV5-1 combines with J gene TRBJ2-5; a weak D match, TRBD2 (5 bases). The V end was cut by 1 base, the J end by 4 bases, with 11 bases between. The CDR3 sequence is 14 residues long. Per germline, CDR1 SGHRS and CDR2 YFSETQ. CDR3 DNA sequence: TGCGCCAGCAGCTTGACGGGGAGCCGAGAGACCCAGTACTTC. Translating gives CASSLTGSRETQYF.

This clonotype occurred many times. The chain carries TRBV5-1 and TRBJ1-6, with 7 bases lining up with TRBD1. Germline V lookup: CDR1 SGHRS, CDR2 YFSETQ. CDR3 size: 18 residues. Trimming took 2 bases from V and 6 from J; bases not matched to a gene: 14. The CDR3 nucleotides read TGCGCCAGCAGCTTAAGATCCGGGACAGTTCTCTCTAATTCACCCCTCCACTTT. It yields the protein CASSLRSGTVLSNSPLHF. Together with reference TRBV5-1 and TRBJ1-6, the CDR3 gives the full variable domain: KAGVTQTPRYLIKTRGQQVTLSCSPISGHRSVSWYQQTPGQGLQFLFEYFSETQRNKGNFPGRFSGRQFSNSRSEMNVSTLELGDSALYLCASSLRSGTVLSNSPLHFGNGTRLTVT.

At least ten counts were recorded for this clonotype. The rearrangement links TRBV7-8 to TRBJ1-5; no definite D call. The germline V gene encodes CDR1 SGHVS and CDR2 FQNEAQ. V was pared by 0 bases and J by 4 bases, with 4 bases between. The CDR3 has 13 residues. The CDR3 loop is CASSLAVNQPQHF. CDR3 in DNA: TGTGCCAGCAGCTTAGCGGTAAATCAGCCCCAGCATTTT. The complete variable domain, with remaining parts taken from reference TRBV7-8 and TRBJ1-5, reads GAGVSQSPRYKVAKRGQDVALRCDPISGHVSLFWYQQALGQGPEFLTYFQNEAQLDKSGLPSDRFFAERPEGSVSTLKIQRTQQEDSAVYLCASSLAVNQPQHFGDGTRLSIL.

There are many counts of this clonotype. The V gene is TRBV4-2, the J gene TRBJ1-3; D is perhaps TRBD1 (5 bases). CDR3 size: 15 residues. Germline CDR1 LGHNA, CDR2 YNFKEQ. V lost 1 base and J 2 bases, leaving 9 bases between the germline ends. CDR3 sequence reads: CASSQVGVTGNTIYF. Here the CDR3 DNA reads TGTGCCAGCAGCCAAGTGGGGGTAACTGGAAACACCATATATTTT.

The table lists this clonotype with many counts. This rearrangement joins TRBV7-6 to TRBJ2-1; D gene uncertain. From germline, CDR1 is SGHVS and CDR2 FNYEAQ. V lost 1 base and J lost 8, with 12 bases in between. The CDR3 is made up of 14 amino acids. The DNA of the CDR3 is TGTGCCAGCAGCTTAGGCCGAGTTTCGGATGAGCAGTTCTTC. Protein sequence: CASSLGRVSDEQFF.

This clonotype was seen repeatedly, ten times or more. The chain recombines TRBV2 with TRBJ2-6, with no clear D. Per the germline V gene, CDR1 is SNHLY and CDR2 is FYNNEI. The CDR3 loop spans 15 amino acids. V lost 2 bases and J lost 3, with 8 bases in between. CDR3 residues: CASSEIGFGANVLTF. The CDR3 DNA sequence: TGTGCCAGCAGTGAAATCGGATTTGGGGCCAACGTCCTGACTTTC. Supplemented by reference TRBV2 and TRBJ2-6, the full variable domain reads EPEVTQTPSHQVTQMGQEVILRCVPISNHLYFYWYRQILGQKVEFLVSFYNNEISEKSEIFDDQFSVERPDGSNFTLKIRSTKLEDSAMYFCASSEIGFGANVLTFGAGSRLTVL.

V gene TRBV20-1 combines with J gene TRBJ2-7; D perhaps matches TRBD1 (6 bases). CDR3 length: 16 residues. Trimming removed 5 bases from V and 6 bases from J, with 26 bases in between. Germline assignment: CDR1 DFQATT and CDR2 SNEGSKA (reference sequence). The CDR3: CSALPMDSLLGLEQYF. The CDR3 DNA sequence: TGCAGTGCTCTGCCCATGGACAGTCTCCTTGGGCTCGAGCAGTACTTC.